The sequence of this T cell receptor (beta chain) was determined in a study of blood T cell repertoires in COVID-19 (dated by TCRdb to 2020 to 2022). With regard to the full study: For ImmuneRACE Cohort 3, a participant was defined as recovered based on two consecutive negative NP/OP PCR tests, clearance by a healthcare professional, or resolution of symptoms. The repertoires were released in a freely available public database meant as a resource for research on the immune response to SARS-CoV-2. The dataset comprised deeply sampled blood TCRbeta repertoires from subjects exposed to, actively infected with, or recovered from COVID-19. Nearly every sample came with metadata listing a de-identified subject ID, COVID-19 status, age in years and sex. Where available, HLA class I and class II types were obtained from metadata supplied by the sample provider rather than from assay-based typing. Samples were obtained from the ongoing ImmuneRACE study (first 160 participants) and from some 1,300 subjects provided by 6 global collaborators. Collaborator samples came from the United States, Italy and Spain and covered acute and convalescent phases of COVID-19. The prospective study material was composed of cDNA or gDNA derived from T cells, B-cell-depleted T cells, or PBMCs.

Worth noting for this clone: Its cognate antigen has yet to be identified. There are no base qualities to consult, and no much larger clone falls within one base.

Participants in the prospective study were aged roughly 18 to 89 years, lived in about two dozen United States geographic areas, and enrolled through a virtual design. Cohort assignment in the prospective study relied on participant-reported clinical history from a screening survey and a study questionnaire. Each participant in the prospective study had whole blood, serum and a nasopharyngeal or oropharyngeal swab collected by mobile phlebotomists. Additional blood draws and questionnaires over an approximately two-month period could optionally be provided by prospective study participants. Prospective study blood samples were shipped either frozen or at room temperature before DNA extraction. The immunoSEQ Assay, a bias-controlled multiplex PCR, was used to amplify TCRbeta CDR3 regions from genomic DNA. The published analysis was carried out like this. Within the assay, amplification of reference gene primers was used to estimate how many nucleated cells each sample contained. To quantify the absolute abundance of each unique TCRbeta CDR3 rearrangement, sequence reads were collapsed and filtered. For each sample, productive Simpson clonality was calculated as the square root of Simpson's diversity index across productive rearrangements. Held by TCRdb, this immuneACCESS table contains in-frame sequences only and omits some clones. Under half of the omission traces to an unresolved V gene where checked; the cause of the rest is unknown. V and J calls and clone size come straight from that table; D and trimming were deduced from the DNA. Within this sample are roughly 200,000 clones, with about 86% of them counted one time only. Approximately 3.1% of the sample is taken by the ten largest.

Broader findings and caveats from the paper: The quantity of clinical and demographic metadata differed by source and by participant and was supplied without curation.

Measured from the cysteine to the phenylalanine, the CDR3 is 17 residues long. Just CDR3 DNA is preserved here, 51 bases in frame from base 1. The germline V gene (reference sequence) specifies LGHDT as CDR1 and YNNKEL as CDR2. The V end gives up 3 bases and the J end 5 bases, leaving 13 bases in the junction not matched to a gene. The sequenced sample was PBMCs or T cells enriched from blood (not recorded which). The chain uses TRBV3-1 (or the pseudogene TRBV3-2) and TRBJ2-1; TRBD2 matches 7 bases in the middle. The TCR comes from a woman between 45 and 65 years old in a cohort exposed to, infected with or recovered from COVID-19 (not recorded which). CDR3 protein: CASSHIGGVSGHNEQFF. Here is the DNA: TGTGCCAGCAGCCACATTGGGGGGGTCAGTGGTCACAATGAGCAGTTCTTC.